This is a list of T cell receptor beta chains from one sample in a study of blood T cell repertoires in COVID-19. Clones were sequenced by immunoSEQ multiplex PCR, and TCRdb holds only the in-frame ones, with some missing. Of about 300,000 clones in the sample, about nine tenths were seen once. The specimen sequenced was PBMCs or T cells enriched from blood (not recorded which). The receptors here all came from a woman aged 18-35 years who had recovered from COVID-19. CDR3s include the opening cysteine and the closing phenylalanine or tryptophan. A D gene is named only where the DNA matches it firmly. Clone size is stated in some rows and not others, as once, few, many or a class when expanded.

CDR3 protein | CDR3 DNA | J gene | clone size | D gene | V gene
CASTEGMGQPQHF | TGCGCCAGCACGGAGGGAATGGGGCAGCCCCAGCATTTT | TRBJ1-5 | once | - | TRBV10-2
CARQLAGGTDTQYF | TGTGCCAGACAGCTAGCGGGAGGCACAGATACGCAGTATTTT | TRBJ2-3 | - | TRBD2 | TRBV2
CASSLAGTGHGYTF | TGTGCCAGCAGCTTAGCTGGGACAGGACATGGCTACACCTTC | TRBJ1-2 | - | TRBD1 | TRBV7-9
CASSTSADTQYF | TGTGCCAGCAGTACGAGTGCTGATACGCAGTATTTT | TRBJ2-3 | - | - | TRBV5-6
CASSETWGTVNEKLFF | TGTGCCAGTAGCGAGACCTGGGGGACTGTGAATGAAAAACTGTTTTTT | TRBJ1-4 | - | - | TRBV19
CASSRGRTLTDTQYF | TGTGCCAGCTCCCGCGGGAGGACGCTCACAGATACGCAGTATTTT | TRBJ2-3 | - | TRBD2 | TRBV5-8
CASSLTVPTGGSDEQFF | TGTGCCAGCAGCTTAACCGTCCCGACAGGGGGTTCGGATGAGCAGTTCTTC | TRBJ2-1 | few | TRBD1 | TRBV11-2
CASNTGTEETQYF | TGTGCCAGCAACACTGGGACTGAAGAGACCCAGTACTTC | TRBJ2-5 | once | - | TRBV7-2
CASSRGASGLGETQYF | TGTGCCAGCAGCCGGGGCGCTAGCGGACTGGGGGAGACCCAGTACTTC | TRBJ2-5 | - | TRBD2 | TRBV7-9
CASSPNRVNQPQHF | TGTGCCAGCAGTCCCAACAGGGTTAATCAGCCCCAGCATTTT | TRBJ1-5 | - | - | TRBV28
CACPARGNYGYTF | TGTGCCTGCCCAGCCCGCGGGAACTATGGCTACACCTTC | TRBJ1-2 | - | - | TRBV30